Reported below is one T cell receptor (beta chain). Profiling relied on immunoSEQ multiplex PCR, and the TCRdb table lists in-frame clones only, not all of them. The table lists more than 85,000 clones, around 82% of them singletons. This sample is drawn from a study of control samples from healthy donors and cancer patients. The ends lost 5 bases at V and 3 bases at J; junction bases unmatched: 6. CDR1 MNHEY and CDR2 SMNVEV come from the germline V gene (reference sequence). The CDR3 consists of 14 residues. Specimen: blood. This sequence was found in a woman aged 50 to 60 in good health. This chain links TRBV27 with TRBJ2-7; 8 bases align to TRBD2. The DNA for the CDR3 is TGTGCCAGCAGTCGAGCGGGGGAAGTCTACGAGCAGTACTTC. This translates into CASSRAGEVYEQYF.